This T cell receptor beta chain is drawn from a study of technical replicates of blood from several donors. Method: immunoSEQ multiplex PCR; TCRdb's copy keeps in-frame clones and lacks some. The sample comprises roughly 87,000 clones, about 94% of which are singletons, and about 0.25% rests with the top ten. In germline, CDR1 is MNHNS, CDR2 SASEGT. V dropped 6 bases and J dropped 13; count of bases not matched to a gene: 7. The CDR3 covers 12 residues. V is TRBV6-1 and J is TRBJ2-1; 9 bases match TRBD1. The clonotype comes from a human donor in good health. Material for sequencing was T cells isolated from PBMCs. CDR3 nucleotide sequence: TGTGCCAGCAGCGTTATACAGGGGGCCCAGTTCTTC. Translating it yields CASSVIQGAQFF.